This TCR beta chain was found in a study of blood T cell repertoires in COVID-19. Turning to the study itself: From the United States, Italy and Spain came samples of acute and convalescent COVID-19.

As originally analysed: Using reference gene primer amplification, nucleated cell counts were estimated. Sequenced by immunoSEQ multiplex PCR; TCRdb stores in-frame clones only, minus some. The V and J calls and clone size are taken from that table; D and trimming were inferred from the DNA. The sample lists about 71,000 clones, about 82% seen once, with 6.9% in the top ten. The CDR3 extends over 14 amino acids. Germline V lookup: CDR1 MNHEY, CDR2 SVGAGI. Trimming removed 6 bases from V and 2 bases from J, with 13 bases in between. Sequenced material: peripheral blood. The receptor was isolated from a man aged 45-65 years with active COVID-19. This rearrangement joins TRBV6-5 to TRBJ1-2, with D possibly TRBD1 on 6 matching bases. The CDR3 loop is CASRSGVSNYGYTF. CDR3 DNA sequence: TGTGCCAGCAGGTCAGGGGTATCGAACTATGGCTACACCTTC.